Listed below are T cell receptor beta chains from one sample, sequenced in a study of CD8 T cells in ankylosing spondylitis. MiXCR, run by TCRdb on the 5' RACE reads, gives a single entry per CDR3 protein. The repertoire has around 770,000 distinct CDR3 sequences, around 20% of them found once; the top ten carry 15% to 20%. Sequencing was performed on blood, either unsorted or a sorted T cell fraction (not recorded which). The receptors were gathered from a male donor with ankylosing spondylitis. The CDR3 runs from the conserved cysteine through the conserved F or W. The D gene is left open where the match is weak. A row's size may be missing; if present it is once, few, many or a size class.

J gene: TRBJ2-2; V gene: TRBV5-1; clone size: -; D gene: TRBD1; CDR3 protein: CASSEGQGAFTGELFF; CDR3 DNA: TGCGCCAGCAGCGAGGGACAGGGGGCATTTACCGGGGAGCTGTTTTTT
J gene: TRBJ2-7; V gene: TRBV12-3/TRBV12-4; clone size: -; D gene: -; CDR3 protein: CASSLAPDPTYEQYF; CDR3 DNA: TGTGCCAGCAGTTTAGCGCCGGACCCAACCTACGAGCAGTACTTC
J gene: TRBJ2-3; V gene: TRBV15; clone size: -; D gene: -; CDR3 protein: CATSRDVLTQYF; CDR3 DNA: TGTGCCACCAGCAGAGATGTCCTTACGCAGTATTTT
J gene: TRBJ1-4; V gene: TRBV11-1; clone size: -; D gene: -; CDR3 protein: CASSLPLTPTWGMREKLFF; CDR3 DNA: TGTGCCAGCAGCTTACCTCTTACACCGACGTGGGGGATGCGTGAAAAACTGTTTTTT
J gene: TRBJ2-2; V gene: TRBV5-6; clone size: -; D gene: -; CDR3 protein: CARSLDRGELFF; CDR3 DNA: TGTGCCAGAAGCTTGGATCGCGGGGAGCTGTTTTTT
J gene: TRBJ1-3; V gene: TRBV28; clone size: -; D gene: -; CDR3 protein: CASSPDIGNTIYF; CDR3 DNA: TGTGCCAGCAGTCCAGATATTGGAAACACCATATATTTT
J gene: TRBJ2-7; V gene: TRBV2; clone size: -; D gene: TRBD1; CDR3 protein: CASSTADRGNEQYF; CDR3 DNA: TGTGCCAGCAGTACCGCGGACAGGGGGAACGAGCAGTACTTC
J gene: TRBJ2-7; V gene: TRBV18; clone size: few; D gene: -; CDR3 protein: CASSPAPGSTYEQYF; CDR3 DNA: TGTGCCAGCTCACCGGCACCGGGGTCCACCTACGAGCAGTACTTC
J gene: TRBJ2-7; V gene: TRBV20-1; clone size: few; D gene: -; CDR3 protein: CSARPGQEGAQYF; CDR3 DNA: TGCAGTGCTAGACCCGGACAGGAGGGCGCGCAGTACTTC
J gene: TRBJ1-3; V gene: TRBV3-1; clone size: many; D gene: -; CDR3 protein: CASSQDGGSGNTIYF; CDR3 DNA: TGTGCCAGCAGCCAAGATGGGGGTTCTGGAAACACCATATATTTT
J gene: TRBJ2-5; V gene: TRBV25-1; clone size: -; D gene: -; CDR3 protein: CASSDLRDLSETQYF; CDR3 DNA: TGTGCCAGCAGTGATCTACGGGACTTATCAGAGACCCAGTACTTC
J gene: TRBJ2-2; V gene: TRBV4-3; clone size: -; D gene: -; CDR3 protein: CASSQDLLAATGELFF; CDR3 DNA: TGCGCCAGCAGCCAAGATTTGCTCGCGGCCACCGGGGAGCTGTTTTTT
J gene: TRBJ2-2; V gene: TRBV10-3; clone size: few; D gene: -; CDR3 protein: CAISGYNTGELFF; CDR3 DNA: TGTGCCATCAGTGGCTACAACACCGGGGAGCTGTTTTTT
J gene: TRBJ2-7; V gene: TRBV10-3; clone size: -; D gene: -; CDR3 protein: CAILGKRGAPSTYEQYF; CDR3 DNA: TGTGCCATCCTTGGGAAACGGGGGGCACCATCTACCTACGAGCAGTACTTC
J gene: TRBJ2-3; V gene: TRBV5-5; clone size: -; D gene: TRBD2; CDR3 protein: CASSEVAGPSTDTQYF; CDR3 DNA: TGTGCCAGCAGCGAAGTAGCGGGTCCTAGCACAGATACGCAGTATTTT
J gene: TRBJ2-6; V gene: TRBV29-1; clone size: few; D gene: -; CDR3 protein: CSVAGTDYAGANVLTF; CDR3 DNA: TGCAGCGTTGCGGGGACCGATTATGCTGGGGCCAACGTCCTGACTTTC
J gene: TRBJ2-7; V gene: TRBV9; clone size: few; D gene: TRBD1; CDR3 protein: CASSAGTGGDEQYF; CDR3 DNA: TGTGCCAGCAGCGCCGGGACAGGGGGCGACGAGCAGTACTTC
J gene: TRBJ2-3; V gene: TRBV12-3/TRBV12-4; clone size: -; D gene: -; CDR3 protein: CASSLGGVAYRDTQYF; CDR3 DNA: TGTGCCAGCAGTTTAGGGGGGGTGGCCTACCGAGATACGCAGTATTTT
J gene: TRBJ2-7; V gene: TRBV20-1; clone size: -; D gene: TRBD2; CDR3 protein: CSATPPGAGDSYEQYF; CDR3 DNA: TGCAGTGCTACCCCCCCTGGTGCGGGAGATTCCTACGAGCAGTACTTC
J gene: TRBJ2-5; V gene: TRBV2; clone size: -; D gene: -; CDR3 protein: CASSENYPQETQYF; CDR3 DNA: TGTGCCAGCAGTGAAAACTACCCTCAAGAGACCCAGTACTTC
J gene: TRBJ2-3; V gene: TRBV7-2; clone size: -; D gene: TRBD2; CDR3 protein: CASSSATSGVPSDTQYF; CDR3 DNA: TGTGCCAGCAGCTCCGCGACTAGCGGGGTCCCATCAGATACGCAGTATTTT
J gene: TRBJ2-3; V gene: TRBV10-3; clone size: -; D gene: TRBD2; CDR3 protein: CATYYGGTSGSNTDTQYF; CDR3 DNA: TGTGCCACCTACTACGGCGGGACTAGCGGGAGTAACACAGATACGCAGTATTTT
J gene: TRBJ2-3; V gene: TRBV15; clone size: few; D gene: -; CDR3 protein: CATSSFLGDTQYF; CDR3 DNA: TGTGCCACCAGCAGCTTCCTGGGTGATACGCAGTATTTT
J gene: TRBJ1-2; V gene: TRBV4-1; clone size: -; D gene: -; CDR3 protein: CASSQGTFEYGYTF; CDR3 DNA: TGCGCCAGCAGCCAAGGGACATTCGAATATGGCTACACCTTC
J gene: TRBJ2-5; V gene: TRBV10-3; clone size: -; D gene: TRBD1; CDR3 protein: CAIRAGTGTQETQYF; CDR3 DNA: TGTGCCATCAGGGCTGGGACAGGTACCCAAGAGACCCAGTACTTC